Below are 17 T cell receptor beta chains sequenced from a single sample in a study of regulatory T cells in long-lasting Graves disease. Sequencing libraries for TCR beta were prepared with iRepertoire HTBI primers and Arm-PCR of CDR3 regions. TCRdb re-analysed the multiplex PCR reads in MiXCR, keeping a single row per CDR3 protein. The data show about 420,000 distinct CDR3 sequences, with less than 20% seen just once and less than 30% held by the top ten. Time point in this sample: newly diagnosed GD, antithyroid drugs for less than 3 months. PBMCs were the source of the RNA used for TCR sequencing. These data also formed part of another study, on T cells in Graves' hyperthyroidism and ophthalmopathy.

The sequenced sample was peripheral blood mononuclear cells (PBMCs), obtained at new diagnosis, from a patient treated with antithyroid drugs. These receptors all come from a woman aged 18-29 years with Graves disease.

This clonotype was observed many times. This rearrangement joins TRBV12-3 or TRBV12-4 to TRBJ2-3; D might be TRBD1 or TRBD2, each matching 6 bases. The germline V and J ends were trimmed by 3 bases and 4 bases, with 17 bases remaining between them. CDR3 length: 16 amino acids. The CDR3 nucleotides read TGTGCCAGCAGTTTTCTGGCGGGAAGGGGGGCAGATACGCAGTATTTT. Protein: CASSFLAGRGADTQYF.

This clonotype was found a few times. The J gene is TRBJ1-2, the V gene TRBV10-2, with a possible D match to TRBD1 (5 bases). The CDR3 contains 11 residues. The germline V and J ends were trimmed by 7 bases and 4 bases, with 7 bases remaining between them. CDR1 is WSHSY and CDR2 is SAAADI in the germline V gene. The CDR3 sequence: CASMGGYGYTF. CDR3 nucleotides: TGCGCCAGCATGGGGGGCTATGGCTACACCTTC.

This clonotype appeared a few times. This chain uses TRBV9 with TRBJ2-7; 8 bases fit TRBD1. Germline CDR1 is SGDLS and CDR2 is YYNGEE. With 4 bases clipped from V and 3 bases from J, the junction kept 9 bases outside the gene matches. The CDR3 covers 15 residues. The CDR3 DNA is TGTGCCAGCAGCTCATCGGACAGGGCCAGCTACGAGCAGTACTTC. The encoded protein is CASSSSDRASYEQYF.

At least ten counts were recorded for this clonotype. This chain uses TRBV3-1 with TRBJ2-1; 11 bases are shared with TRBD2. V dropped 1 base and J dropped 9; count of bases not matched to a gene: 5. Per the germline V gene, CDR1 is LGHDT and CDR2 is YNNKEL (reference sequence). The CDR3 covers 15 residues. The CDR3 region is CASSQGLAGLGEQFF. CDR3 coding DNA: TGTGCCAGCAGCCAAGGACTAGCGGGATTAGGTGAGCAGTTCTTC.

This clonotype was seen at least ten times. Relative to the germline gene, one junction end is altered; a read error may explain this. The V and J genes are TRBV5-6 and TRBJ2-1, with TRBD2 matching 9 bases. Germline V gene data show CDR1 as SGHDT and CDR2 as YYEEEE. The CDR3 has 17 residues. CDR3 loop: CASSLANAGGVYDEQFF. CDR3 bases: TGTGCCAGCAGCTTGGCCAATGCGGGAGGGGTCTACGATGAGCAGTTCTTC.

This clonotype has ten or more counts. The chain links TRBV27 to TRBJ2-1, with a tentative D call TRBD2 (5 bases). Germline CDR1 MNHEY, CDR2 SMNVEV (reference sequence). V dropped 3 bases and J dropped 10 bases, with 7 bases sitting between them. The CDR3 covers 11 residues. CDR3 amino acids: CASSFEGEQFF. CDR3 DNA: TGTGCCAGCAGTTTTGAGGGAGAGCAGTTCTTC.

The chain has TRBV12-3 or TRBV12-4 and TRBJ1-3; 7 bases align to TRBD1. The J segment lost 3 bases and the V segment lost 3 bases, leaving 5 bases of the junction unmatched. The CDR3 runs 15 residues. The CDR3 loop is CASSLEGQIGNTIYF. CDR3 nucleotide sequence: TGTGCCAGCAGTTTGGAGGGACAGATTGGAAACACCATATATTTT.

CDR3 coding DNA: TGTGCCAGCAGCTTTAGCGGGAGGTCTAGCGGAGATGGGGGTGAGCAGTTCTTC. This gives the protein CASSFSGRSSGDGGEQFF. The chain has TRBV7-9 and TRBJ2-1, with 10 bases that match TRBD2. The CDR3 length is 18 residues. The V and J ends lost 3 bases and 9 bases, in that order; junction bases with no gene match: 17. From germline, CDR1 is SEHNR and CDR2 FQNEAQ (reference sequence).

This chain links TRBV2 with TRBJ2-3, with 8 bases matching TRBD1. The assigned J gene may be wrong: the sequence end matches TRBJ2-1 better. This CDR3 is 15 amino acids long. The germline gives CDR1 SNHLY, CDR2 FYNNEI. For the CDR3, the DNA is TGTGCCAGCAGTGGTAGTCAGGGGGCGCGCGATGAGCAGTTCTTC. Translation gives CASSGSQGARDEQFF.

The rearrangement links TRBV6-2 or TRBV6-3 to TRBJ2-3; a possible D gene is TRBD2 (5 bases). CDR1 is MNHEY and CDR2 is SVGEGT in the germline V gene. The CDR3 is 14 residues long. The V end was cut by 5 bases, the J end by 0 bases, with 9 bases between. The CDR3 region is CASSVSVSTDTQYF. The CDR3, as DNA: TGTGCCAGCAGTGTTAGCGTTAGCACAGATACGCAGTATTTT.

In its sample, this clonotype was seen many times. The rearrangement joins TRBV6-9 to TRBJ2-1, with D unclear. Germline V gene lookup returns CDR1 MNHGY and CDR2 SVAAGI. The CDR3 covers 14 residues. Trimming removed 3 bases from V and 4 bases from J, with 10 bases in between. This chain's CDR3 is CASSYGLTYNEQFF. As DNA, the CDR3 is TGTGCCAGCAGTTACGGTCTGACGTACAATGAGCAGTTCTTC.

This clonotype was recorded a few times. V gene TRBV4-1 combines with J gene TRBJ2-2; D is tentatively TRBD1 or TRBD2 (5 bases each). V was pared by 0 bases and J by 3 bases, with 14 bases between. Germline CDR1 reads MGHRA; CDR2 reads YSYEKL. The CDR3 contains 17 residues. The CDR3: CASSQDQRDQHTGELFF. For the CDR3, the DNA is TGCGCCAGCAGCCAAGATCAACGGGACCAACACACCGGGGAGCTGTTTTTT.

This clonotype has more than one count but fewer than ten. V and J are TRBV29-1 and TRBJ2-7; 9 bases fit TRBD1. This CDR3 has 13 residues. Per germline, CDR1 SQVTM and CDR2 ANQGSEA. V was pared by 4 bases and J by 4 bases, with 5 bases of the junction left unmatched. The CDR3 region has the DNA TGCAGCGTTGCACAGGGGGCGGATTACGAGCAGTACTTC. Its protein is CSVAQGADYEQYF.

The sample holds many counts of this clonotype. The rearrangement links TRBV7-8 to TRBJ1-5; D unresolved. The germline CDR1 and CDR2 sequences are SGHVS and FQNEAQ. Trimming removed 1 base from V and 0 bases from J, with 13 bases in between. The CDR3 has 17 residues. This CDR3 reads CASSLVGSRDSNQPQHF. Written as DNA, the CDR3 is TGTGCCAGCAGCTTAGTAGGGAGTCGAGATAGCAATCAGCCCCAGCATTTT.

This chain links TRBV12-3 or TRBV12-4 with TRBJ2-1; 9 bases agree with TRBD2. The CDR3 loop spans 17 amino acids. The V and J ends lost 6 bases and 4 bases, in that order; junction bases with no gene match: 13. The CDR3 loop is CASSPNLAGVAYNEQFF. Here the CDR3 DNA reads TGTGCCAGCAGCCCTAATTTAGCGGGAGTAGCGTACAATGAGCAGTTCTTC.

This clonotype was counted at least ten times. The CDR3 here is CAWSVLNYGYTF. DNA of the CDR3: TGTGCCTGGAGTGTATTAAACTATGGCTACACCTTC. This sequence joins TRBV30 and TRBJ1-2; D is ambiguous. Germline V gene lookup returns CDR1 GTSNPN and CDR2 SVGIG (reference sequence). V gave up 0 bases and J gave up 2 bases, with 4 bases separating them. There are 12 residues in the CDR3.

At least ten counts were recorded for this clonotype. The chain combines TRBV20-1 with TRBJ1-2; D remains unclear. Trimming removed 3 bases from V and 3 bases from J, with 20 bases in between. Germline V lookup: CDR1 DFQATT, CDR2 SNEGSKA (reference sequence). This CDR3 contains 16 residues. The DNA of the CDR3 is TGCAGTGCTAGGACCCTCAGAAAATGGGGTGACTATGGCTACACCTTC. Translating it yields CSARTLRKWGDYGYTF.